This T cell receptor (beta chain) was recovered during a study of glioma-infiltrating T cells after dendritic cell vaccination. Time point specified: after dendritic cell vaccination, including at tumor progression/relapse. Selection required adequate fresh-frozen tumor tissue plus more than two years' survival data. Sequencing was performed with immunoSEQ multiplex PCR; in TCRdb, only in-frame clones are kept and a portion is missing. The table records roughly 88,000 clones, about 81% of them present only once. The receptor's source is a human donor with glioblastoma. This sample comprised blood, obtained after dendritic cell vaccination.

This chain's CDR3 is CASWAQAGGYTF. The DNA for the CDR3 is TGTGCCAGCTGGGCGCAAGCCGGTGGCTACACCTTC. The chain has TRBV9 and TRBJ1-2; no clear D gene. Germline CDR1 and CDR2: SGDLS and YYNGEE. The CDR3 has 12 residues. V was trimmed by 7 bases and J by 7 bases, leaving 14 bases between them.